This T cell receptor beta chain was sequenced for a study of CD8+CD57+ T cells in acquired aplastic anemia. Study-level background: The average for DNA from sorted CD4+ and CD8+ cells was 3 to 3.5 ug. CD4+ cell libraries from healthy donors averaged approximately 10 million reads.

The V gene lost 5 bases and the J gene lost 5 bases, with 9 bases spanning the gap. Germline V CDR1 and CDR2: SQVTM, ANQGSEA. This CDR3 is built from 11 residues. On this clonotype: Its specificity is not known.

Study-level points and caveats: Between the patient and control groups, CD8+ Simpson's diversity did not differ significantly. The same twenty-nine CD8+ CDR3 sequences occurred in patients and in controls.

Profiling that covered TCR beta VDJ and CDR3 relied on genomic DNA as its template. A single record per CDR3 protein comes from TCRdb applying MiXCR to the reads. The sample lists 100,000 to 150,000 distinct CDR3 sequences, around 48% seen once, with under 3% in the top ten. The clonotype originates from a human donor in good health, serving as a control. Sequencing input: sorted CD4+, CD8+, or CD8+CD57+ T cells (not recorded which) from PBMCs. The chain combines TRBV29-1 with TRBJ2-5; no reliable D call. As DNA, the CDR3 is TGCAGCGTTAGACAATCGGAGACCCAGTACTTC. Translated, it gives CSVRQSETQYF.